Following are 5 T cell receptor beta chains from one sample sequenced in a study of T cell responses to AZD1222 COVID-19 vaccine. Profiling relied on immunoSEQ multiplex PCR, and the TCRdb table lists in-frame clones only, not all of them. The top ten hold over 2.5% of the sample, which has 130,000 or so clones, about 89% seen once. Sequenced material: peripheral blood, taken on day 0 of AZD1222 vaccination. These receptors were collected from an adult in good health.

This chain connects TRBV13 to TRBJ1-1; D may be TRBD1 (5 bases). CDR1 is PRHDT, CDR2 FYEKMQ, per germline (reference sequence). CDR3 size: 11 residues. V gave up 5 bases and J gave up 11 bases, with 12 bases separating them. The CDR3 sequence: CASSLRGTAFF. CDR3 in DNA: TGTGCCAGCAGCCTAAGGGGAACGGCTTTCTTT.

J is TRBJ1-5 and V is TRBV6-5; D is uncertain. V gave up 7 bases and J gave up 5 bases, with 15 bases separating them. The CDR3 contains 14 residues. The germline V gene has CDR1 MNHEY and CDR2 SVGAGI. The CDR3 here is CASTPGKAHQPQHF. CDR3 DNA sequence: TGTGCCAGCACCCCCGGAAAGGCCCATCAGCCCCAGCATTTT.

This chain links TRBV7-2 with TRBJ1-5; D ambiguous. Germline V gene lookup returns CDR1 SGHTA and CDR2 FQGNSA. The CDR3 is 13 amino acids. Deletions cut 5 bases from V and 9 bases from J, with 14 bases between. The CDR3 DNA reads TGTGCCAGCAGCCCCGGGGAAGGCATGCCCCAGCATTTT. Translated: CASSPGEGMPQHF.

The chain combines TRBV18 with TRBJ2-7, with D possibly matching TRBD2 (5 bases). The germline V and J ends were trimmed by 1 base and 6 bases, with 16 bases remaining between them. The germline V gene has CDR1 KGHSH and CDR2 LQKENI. This CDR3 contains 15 residues. The CDR3, as DNA: TGTGCCAGCTCACCACAAGTTATGGGCGGAGGCGAGCAGTACTTC. As protein: CASSPQVMGGGEQYF.

V usage is TRBV7-2 and J usage is TRBJ1-2, with D unresolved. Germline lookup yields CDR1 SGHTA and CDR2 FQGNSA. CDR3 length equals 13 residues. Trimming took off 3 bases at V and 3 bases at J, with 8 bases between the two ends. The CDR3 nucleotides are TGTGCCAGCAGCTTTAGGTCTTACTATGGCTACACCTTC. It yields the protein CASSFRSYYGYTF.